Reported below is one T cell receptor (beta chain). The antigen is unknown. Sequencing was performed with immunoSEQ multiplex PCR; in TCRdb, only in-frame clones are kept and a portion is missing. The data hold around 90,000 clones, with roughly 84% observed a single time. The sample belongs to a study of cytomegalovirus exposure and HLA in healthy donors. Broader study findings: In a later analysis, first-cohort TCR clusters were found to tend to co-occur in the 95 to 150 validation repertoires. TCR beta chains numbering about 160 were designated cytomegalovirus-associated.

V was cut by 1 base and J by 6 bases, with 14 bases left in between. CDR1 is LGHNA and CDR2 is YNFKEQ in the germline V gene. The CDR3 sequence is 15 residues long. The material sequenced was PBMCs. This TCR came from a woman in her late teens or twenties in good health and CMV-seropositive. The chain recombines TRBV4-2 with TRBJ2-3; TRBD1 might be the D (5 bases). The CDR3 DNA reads TGTGCCAGCAGCCAAGCGGAAGCAGGGTCGGATACGCAGTATTTT. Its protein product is CASSQAEAGSDTQYF.